This T cell receptor (beta chain) was profiled in a study of T cells in Graves' hyperthyroidism and ophthalmopathy. In its sample, this clonotype was seen a few times. As yet, its antigen is unknown. Diagnosis of hyperthyroidism was new in patients aged 18 to 65, and its duration was under 2 months. The study based diagnoses on clinical symptoms, serum thyroxine and TRAb, thyroid ultrasound and orbital computed tomography. RNA transcripts served as the template for amplifying TCR beta CDR3 regions. The primer set for the first-round RT-PCR of the TCR CDR3 was HTBI. One entry per CDR3 protein results from TCRdb running MiXCR on the multiplex PCR reads. Found here are fewer than 400,000 distinct CDR3 sequences, around 14% of them singletons; the top ten hold about a quarter. Study-level points and caveats: Blood also contained most expanded thyroid clonotypes above 0.001.

The sample taken for sequencing was blood. This TCR was recovered from a woman under 30 with Graves' hyperthyroidism that later progressed to Graves' ophthalmopathy.

The CDR3 DNA reads as TGTGCCAGCAGCGAAGGGGATTATTCACCCCTCCACTTT. Translation: CASSEGDYSPLHF. The chain is built from TRBV7-9 and TRBJ1-6, with TRBD1 as a possible D gene (5 bases). V was shortened by 5 bases and J by 8 bases, with 10 bases between the two germline ends. Germline CDR1 is SEHNR and CDR2 is FQNEAQ (reference sequence). CDR3 length: 13 residues.